The source of this T cell receptor beta chain is a study of breast tumors, draining lymph nodes, adjacent tissues. Trimming took off 4 bases at V and 2 bases at J, with 18 bases between the two ends. Germline CDR1 and CDR2: SGDLS and YYNGEE. This CDR3 region has 16 residues. Samples came from axillary lymph nodes draining the breast cancer. This clonotype was counted a few times. It may be a read error: a sequence one base away is much more abundant. In TCRdb, the multiplex PCR reads were re-called with MiXCR into one record per CDR3 protein. The sample has approximately 170,000 distinct CDR3 sequences, approximately 30% seen once.

V is TRBV9 and J is TRBJ2-5, with D tentatively TRBD1 or TRBD2 (5 bases each). The sequence was collected from a female donor with breast cancer. Some clones in this sample may be carry-over from other donors' samples. The sample consisted of axillary lymph node tissue. Written as DNA, the CDR3 is TGTGCCAGCAGCCCCCTCCCCGGGGCAGGGCAAGAGACCCAGTACTTC. Its translation is CASSPLPGAGQETQYF.